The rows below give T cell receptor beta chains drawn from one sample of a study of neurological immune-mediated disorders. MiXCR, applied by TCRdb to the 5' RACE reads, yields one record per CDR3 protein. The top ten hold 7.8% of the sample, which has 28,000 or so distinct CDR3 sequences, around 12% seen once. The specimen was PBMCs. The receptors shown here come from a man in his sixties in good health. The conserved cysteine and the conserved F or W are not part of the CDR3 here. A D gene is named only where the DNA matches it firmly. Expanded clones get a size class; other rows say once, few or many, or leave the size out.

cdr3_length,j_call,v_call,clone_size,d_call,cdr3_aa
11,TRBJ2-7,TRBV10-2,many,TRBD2,AASGLAFDEQY
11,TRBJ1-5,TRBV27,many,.,ASSLREDQPQH
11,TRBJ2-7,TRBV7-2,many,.,ASSSRTRYEQY
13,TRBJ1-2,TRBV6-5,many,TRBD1,ASRPTEGQGLGYT
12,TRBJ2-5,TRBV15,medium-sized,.,ATSLRTRRETQY
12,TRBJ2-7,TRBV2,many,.,ASRWLKDLGEQY
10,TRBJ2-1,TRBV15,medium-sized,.,ATSRARGEQF
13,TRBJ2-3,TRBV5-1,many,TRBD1,ASSPLTGTTDTQY
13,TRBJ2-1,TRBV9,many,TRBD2,ASSIREGPYNEQF
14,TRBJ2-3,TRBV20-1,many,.,SASVWGIASTDTQY
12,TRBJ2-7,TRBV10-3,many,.,ATNPQTSLREQY
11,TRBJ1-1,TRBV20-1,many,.,SARPSGGTEAF
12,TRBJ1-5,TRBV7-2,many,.,ASSSTSLNQPQH
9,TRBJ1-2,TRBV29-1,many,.,SVDGGPRYT
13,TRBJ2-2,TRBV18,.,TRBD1,ASSPERQGTGELF
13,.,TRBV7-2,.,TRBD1,ASSPGTGGMNEQY
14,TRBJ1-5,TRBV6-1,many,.,ASSEAGLDSNQPQH
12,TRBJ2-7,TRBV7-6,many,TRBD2,ASSATSGTYEQY
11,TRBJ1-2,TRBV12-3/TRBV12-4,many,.,ASTEMRTGGYT
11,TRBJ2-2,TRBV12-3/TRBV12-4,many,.,ASSFGATGELF
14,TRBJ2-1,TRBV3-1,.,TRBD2,ASSQVFGTINHEQF
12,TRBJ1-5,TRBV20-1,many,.,SARDANSNQPQH